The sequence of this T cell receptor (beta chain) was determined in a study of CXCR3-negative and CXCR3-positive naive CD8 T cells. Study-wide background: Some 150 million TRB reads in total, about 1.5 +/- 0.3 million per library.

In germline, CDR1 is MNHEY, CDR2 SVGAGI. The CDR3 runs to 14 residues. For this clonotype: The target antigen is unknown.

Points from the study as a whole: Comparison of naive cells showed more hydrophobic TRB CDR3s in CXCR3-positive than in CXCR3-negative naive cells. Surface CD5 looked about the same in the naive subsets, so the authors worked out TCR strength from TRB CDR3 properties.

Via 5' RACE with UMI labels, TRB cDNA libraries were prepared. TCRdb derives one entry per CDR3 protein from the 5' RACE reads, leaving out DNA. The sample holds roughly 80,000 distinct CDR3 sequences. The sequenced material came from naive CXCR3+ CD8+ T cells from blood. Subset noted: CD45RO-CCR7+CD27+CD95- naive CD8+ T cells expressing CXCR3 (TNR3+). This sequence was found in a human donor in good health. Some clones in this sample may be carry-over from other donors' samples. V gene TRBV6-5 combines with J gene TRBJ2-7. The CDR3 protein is CASSPDGYPYEQYF.